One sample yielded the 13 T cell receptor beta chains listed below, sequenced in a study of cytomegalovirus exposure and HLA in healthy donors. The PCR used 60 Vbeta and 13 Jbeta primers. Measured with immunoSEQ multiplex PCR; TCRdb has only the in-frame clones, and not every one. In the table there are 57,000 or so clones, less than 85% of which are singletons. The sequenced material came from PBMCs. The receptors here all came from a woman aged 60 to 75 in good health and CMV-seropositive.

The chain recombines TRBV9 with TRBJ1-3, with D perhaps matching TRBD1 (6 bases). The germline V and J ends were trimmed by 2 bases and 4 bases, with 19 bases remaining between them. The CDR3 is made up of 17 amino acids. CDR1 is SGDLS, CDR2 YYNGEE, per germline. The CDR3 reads CASSVSTGSSLGNTIYF. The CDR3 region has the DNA TGTGCCAGCAGCGTTTCGACAGGCTCTTCACTGGGAAACACCATATATTTT.

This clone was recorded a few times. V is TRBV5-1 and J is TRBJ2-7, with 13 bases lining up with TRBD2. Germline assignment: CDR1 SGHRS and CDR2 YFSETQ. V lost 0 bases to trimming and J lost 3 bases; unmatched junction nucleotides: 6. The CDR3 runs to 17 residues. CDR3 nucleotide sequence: TGCGCCAGCAGCTTGGAGGGTTGGACTAGCGGGAGCTACGAGCAGTACTTC. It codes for CASSLEGWTSGSYEQYF.

CDR3 nucleotides: TGCAGTGTTAAAGGGGAGACGGCATACGAGCAGTACTTC. Translated: CSVKGETAYEQYF. The chain employs TRBV29-1 and TRBJ2-7; D is perhaps TRBD1 or TRBD2 (5 bases each). The germline V gene encodes CDR1 SQVTM and CDR2 ANQGSEA. The CDR3 runs 13 residues.

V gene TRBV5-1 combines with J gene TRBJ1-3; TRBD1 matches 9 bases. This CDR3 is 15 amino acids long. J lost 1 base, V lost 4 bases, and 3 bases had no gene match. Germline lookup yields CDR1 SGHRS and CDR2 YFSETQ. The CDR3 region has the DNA TGCGCCAGCAGCGTACAGGGGGCTTCTGGAAACACCATATATTTT. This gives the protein CASSVQGASGNTIYF.

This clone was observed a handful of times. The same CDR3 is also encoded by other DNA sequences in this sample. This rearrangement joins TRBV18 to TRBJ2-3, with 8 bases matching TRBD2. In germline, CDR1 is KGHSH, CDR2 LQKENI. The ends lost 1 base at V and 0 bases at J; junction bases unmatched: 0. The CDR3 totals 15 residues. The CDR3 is CASSPLAGSTDTQYF. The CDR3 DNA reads TGTGCCAGCTCACCACTAGCGGGGAGCACAGATACGCAGTATTTT.

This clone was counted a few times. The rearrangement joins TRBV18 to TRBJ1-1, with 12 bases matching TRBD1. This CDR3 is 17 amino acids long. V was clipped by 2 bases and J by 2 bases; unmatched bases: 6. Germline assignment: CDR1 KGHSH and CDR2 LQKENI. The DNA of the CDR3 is TGTGCCAGCTCACCATCCGGGACAGGGGGCCGAAACACTGAAGCTTTCTTT. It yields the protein CASSPSGTGGRNTEAFF.

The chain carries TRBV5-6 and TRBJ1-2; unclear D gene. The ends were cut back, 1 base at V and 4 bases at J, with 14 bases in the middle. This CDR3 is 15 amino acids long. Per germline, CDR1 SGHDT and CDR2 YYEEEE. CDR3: CASSLTELSLYGYTF. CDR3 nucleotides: TGTGCCAGCAGCTTGACAGAACTCTCCCTCTATGGCTACACCTTC.

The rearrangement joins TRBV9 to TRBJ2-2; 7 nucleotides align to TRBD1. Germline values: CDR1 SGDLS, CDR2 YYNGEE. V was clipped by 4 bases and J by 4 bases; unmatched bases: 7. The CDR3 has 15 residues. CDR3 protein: CASSPRQGATGELFF. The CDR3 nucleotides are TGTGCCAGCAGCCCCAGACAGGGTGCCACCGGGGAGCTGTTTTTT.

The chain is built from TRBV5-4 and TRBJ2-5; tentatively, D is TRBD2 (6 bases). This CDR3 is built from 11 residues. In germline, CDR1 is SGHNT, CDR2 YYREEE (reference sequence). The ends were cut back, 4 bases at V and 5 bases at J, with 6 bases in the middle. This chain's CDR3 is CASSRGETQYF. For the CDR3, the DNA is TGTGCCAGCAGCCGGGGGGAGACCCAGTACTTC.

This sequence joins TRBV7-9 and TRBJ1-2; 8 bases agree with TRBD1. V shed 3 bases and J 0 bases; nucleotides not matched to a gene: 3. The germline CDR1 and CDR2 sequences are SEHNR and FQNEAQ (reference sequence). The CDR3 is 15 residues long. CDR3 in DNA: TGTGCCAGCAGCTTCCGGGACAGGTCTAACTATGGCTACACCTTC. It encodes CASSFRDRSNYGYTF.

The CDR3 here is CASSHAAVGVTEAFF. In DNA, the CDR3 is TGCGCCAGCAGCCACGCCGCTGTCGGGGTCACTGAAGCTTTCTTT. The chain couples TRBV4-3 to TRBJ1-1; no reliable D call. V shed 3 bases and J shed 4 bases, with 15 bases lying between them. Germline CDR1 LGHNA, CDR2 YSLEER. The CDR3 contains 15 residues.

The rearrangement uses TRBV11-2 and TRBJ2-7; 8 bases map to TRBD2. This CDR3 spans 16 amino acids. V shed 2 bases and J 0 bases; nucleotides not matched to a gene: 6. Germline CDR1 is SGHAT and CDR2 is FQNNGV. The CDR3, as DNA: TGTGCCAGCAGCTTATTGGGCGGGGGGAGCTCCTACGAGCAGTACTTC. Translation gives CASSLLGGGSSYEQYF.

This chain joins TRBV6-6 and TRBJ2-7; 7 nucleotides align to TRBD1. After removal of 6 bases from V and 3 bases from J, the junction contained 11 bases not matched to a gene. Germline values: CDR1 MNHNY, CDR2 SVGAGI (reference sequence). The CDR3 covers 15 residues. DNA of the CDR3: TGTGCCAGCAGCATTGGACAGGAAGTAGTCTACGAGCAGTACTTC. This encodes CASSIGQEVVYEQYF.